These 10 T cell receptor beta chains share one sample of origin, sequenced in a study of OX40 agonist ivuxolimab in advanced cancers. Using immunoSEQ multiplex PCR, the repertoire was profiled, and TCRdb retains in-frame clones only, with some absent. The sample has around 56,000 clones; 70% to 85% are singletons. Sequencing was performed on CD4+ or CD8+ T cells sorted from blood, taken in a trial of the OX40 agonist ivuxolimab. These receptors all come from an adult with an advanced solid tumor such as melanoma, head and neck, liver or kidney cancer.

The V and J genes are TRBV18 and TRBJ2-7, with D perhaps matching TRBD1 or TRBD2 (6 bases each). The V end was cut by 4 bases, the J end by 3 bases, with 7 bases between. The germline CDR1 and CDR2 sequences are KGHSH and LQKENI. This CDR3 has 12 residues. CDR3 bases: TGTGCCAGCTCACAGGGGGGCTACGAGCAGTACTTC. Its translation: CASSQGGYEQYF.

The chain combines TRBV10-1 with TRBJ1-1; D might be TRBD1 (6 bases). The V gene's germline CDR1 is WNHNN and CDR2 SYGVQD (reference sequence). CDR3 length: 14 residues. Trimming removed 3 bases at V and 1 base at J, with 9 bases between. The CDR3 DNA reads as TGCGCCAGCAGTGACGGGGGCAAGAACACTGAAGCTTTCTTT. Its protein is CASSDGGKNTEAFF.

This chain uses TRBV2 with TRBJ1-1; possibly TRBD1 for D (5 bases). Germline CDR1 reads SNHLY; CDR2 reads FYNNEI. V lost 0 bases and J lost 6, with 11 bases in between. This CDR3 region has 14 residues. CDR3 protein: CASSEAGRGAEAFF. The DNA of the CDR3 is TGTGCCAGCAGTGAAGCAGGGCGGGGGGCTGAAGCTTTCTTT.

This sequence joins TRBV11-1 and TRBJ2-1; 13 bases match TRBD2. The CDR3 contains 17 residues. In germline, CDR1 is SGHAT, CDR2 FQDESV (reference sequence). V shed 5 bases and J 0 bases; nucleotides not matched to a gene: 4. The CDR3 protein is CASSTRTSGSSYNEQFF. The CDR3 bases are TGTGCCAGCAGCACCAGGACTAGCGGGAGCTCCTACAATGAGCAGTTCTTC.

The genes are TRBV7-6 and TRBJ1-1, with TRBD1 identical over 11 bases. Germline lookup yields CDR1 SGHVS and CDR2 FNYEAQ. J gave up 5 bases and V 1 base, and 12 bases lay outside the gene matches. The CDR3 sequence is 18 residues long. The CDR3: CASSLEWTGGGGRTEAFF. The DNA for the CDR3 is TGTGCCAGCAGCTTAGAGTGGACAGGGGGCGGGGGGAGGACTGAAGCTTTCTTT.

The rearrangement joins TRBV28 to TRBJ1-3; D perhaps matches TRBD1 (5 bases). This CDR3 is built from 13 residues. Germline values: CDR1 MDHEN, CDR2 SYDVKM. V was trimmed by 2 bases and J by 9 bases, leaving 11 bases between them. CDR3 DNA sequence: TGTGCCAGCAGTTTAGGCGCGGGGGTCACCATATATTTT. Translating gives CASSLGAGVTIYF.

The CDR3 nucleotides are TGTGCCAGCTCACCTCGTCAGGGGAAGAACACTGAAGCTTTCTTT. This sequence encodes CASSPRQGKNTEAFF. The gene calls are TRBV18 and TRBJ1-1; D is perhaps TRBD1 (6 bases). The V gene lost 3 bases and the J gene lost 1 base, with 12 bases spanning the gap. The germline V gene encodes CDR1 KGHSH and CDR2 LQKENI. The CDR3 length is 15 residues.

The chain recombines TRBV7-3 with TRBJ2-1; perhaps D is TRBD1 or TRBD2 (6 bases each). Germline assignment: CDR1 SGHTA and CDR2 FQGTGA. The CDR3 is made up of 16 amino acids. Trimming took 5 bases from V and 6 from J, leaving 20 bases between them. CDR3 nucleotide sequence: TGTGCCAGCAGCCCTAAGGGGGGTGGTGATGGCAATGAGCAGTTCTTC. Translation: CASSPKGGGDGNEQFF.

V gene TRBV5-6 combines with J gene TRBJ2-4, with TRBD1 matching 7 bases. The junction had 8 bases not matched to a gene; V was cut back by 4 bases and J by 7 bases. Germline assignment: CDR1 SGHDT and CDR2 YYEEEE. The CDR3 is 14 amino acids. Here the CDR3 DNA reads TGTGCCAGCAGCGTCGACAACAGGGGTAACATTCAGTACTTC. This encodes CASSVDNRGNIQYF.

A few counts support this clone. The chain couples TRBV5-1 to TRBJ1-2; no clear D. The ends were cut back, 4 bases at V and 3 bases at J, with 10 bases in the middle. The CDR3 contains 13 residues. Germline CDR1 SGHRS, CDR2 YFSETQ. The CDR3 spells CASSPRPDYGYTF. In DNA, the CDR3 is TGCGCCAGCAGCCCTCGACCGGACTATGGCTACACCTTC.